The source of this T cell receptor (beta chain) is a study of OX40 agonist ivuxolimab in advanced cancers. Study information: Every patient in dose escalation had hepatocellular carcinoma, melanoma, renal cell or head and neck cancer.

Autoimmune disease history or systemic immunosuppression was exclusionary. CDR3 size: 14 residues. Per germline, CDR1 MNHEY and CDR2 SMNVEV (reference sequence). With 6 bases removed from V and 6 bases from J, the gap between germline ends came to 18 bases. Libraries were prepared by immunoSEQ multiplex PCR; TCRdb keeps only in-frame clonotypes and omits some of them. This table has tens of thousands of clones, more than 85% appearing once. The sequence was obtained from an adult with an advanced solid tumor such as melanoma, head and neck, liver or kidney cancer. The sample was CD4+ or CD8+ T cells sorted from blood, taken in a trial of the OX40 agonist ivuxolimab. The chain has TRBV27 and TRBJ2-7; D perhaps matches TRBD2 (8 bases). CDR3 residues: CASSPSGGGVEQYF. In DNA, the CDR3 is TGTGCCAGCAGCCCCTCGGGAGGGGGCGTCGAGCAGTACTTC.